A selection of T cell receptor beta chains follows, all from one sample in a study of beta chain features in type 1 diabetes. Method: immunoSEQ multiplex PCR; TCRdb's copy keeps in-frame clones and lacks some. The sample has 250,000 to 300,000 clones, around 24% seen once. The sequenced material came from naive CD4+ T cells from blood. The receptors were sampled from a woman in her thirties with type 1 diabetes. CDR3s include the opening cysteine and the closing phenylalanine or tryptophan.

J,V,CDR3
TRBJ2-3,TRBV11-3,CASSPRGGLPDTQYF
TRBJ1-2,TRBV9,CASSVVTGNGYTF
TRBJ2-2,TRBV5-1,CASSSRTGGELFF
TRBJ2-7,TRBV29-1,CSAKRDRGPNEQYF
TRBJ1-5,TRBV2,CASSRQGKNQPQHF
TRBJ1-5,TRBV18,CASSPGQGAQPQHF
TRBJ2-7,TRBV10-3,CAISESTGSVEQYF
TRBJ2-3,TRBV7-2,CASSRIAETGDTQYF
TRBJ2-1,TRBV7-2,CASSLVGTSGYNEQFF
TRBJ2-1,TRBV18,CASSFSGVSYNEQFF
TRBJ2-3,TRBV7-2,CASSKPLGLAGNTDTQYF
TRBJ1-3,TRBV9,CASSQGNSGNTIYF
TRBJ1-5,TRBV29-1,CSVIEAGNQPQHF
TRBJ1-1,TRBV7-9,CASSPYYLNTEAFF
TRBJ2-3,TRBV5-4,CAIPGLAGGPATDTQYF
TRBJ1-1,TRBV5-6,CASSAGRPNTEAFF
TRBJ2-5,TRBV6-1,CASSGSRDRNFQETQYF
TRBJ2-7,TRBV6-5,CASRKTGYHEQYF
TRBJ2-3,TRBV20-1,CSAPVPDTQYF
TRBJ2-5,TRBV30,CAWSIGTSEQETQYF
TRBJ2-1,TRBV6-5,CASSYSKRERNEQFF
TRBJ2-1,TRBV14,CASSPQGLWNEQFF
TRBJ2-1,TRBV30,CAWSRESGRRDEQFF
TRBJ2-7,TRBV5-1,CASSDPGTPYEQYF
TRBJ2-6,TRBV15,CATSHSTSGANVLTF
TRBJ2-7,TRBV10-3,CAIRDSIYEQYF
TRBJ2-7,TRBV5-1,CASSLGASGAYEQYF
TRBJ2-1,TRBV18,CASSQAGTIEQFF
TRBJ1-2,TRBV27,CASSDRQGYWGGYTF
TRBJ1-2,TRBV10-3,CAIGGTGANYGYTF
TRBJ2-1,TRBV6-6,CASSYGDTSYNEQFF
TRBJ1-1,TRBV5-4,CASSKGTRLNTEAFF
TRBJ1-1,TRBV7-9,CASRPGGPLGGLNTEAFF
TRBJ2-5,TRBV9,CASSVGTNQETQYF
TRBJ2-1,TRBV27,CASSRLAGGLDEQFF
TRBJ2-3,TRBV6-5,CASSYSALAGEVF
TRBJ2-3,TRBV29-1,CSIRLGTDTQYF
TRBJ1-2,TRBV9,CASSVRDRVLYGYTF
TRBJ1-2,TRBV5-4,CASSQGQGSHGYTF
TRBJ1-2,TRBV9,CASSVVTGSYGYTF
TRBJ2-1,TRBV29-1,CSVAKGLASSGGSYNEQFF
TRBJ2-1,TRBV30,CAWSVEEGYNEQFF
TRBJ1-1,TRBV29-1,CSVAGWNTEAFF
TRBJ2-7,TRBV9,CASSAGQGVPYEQYF
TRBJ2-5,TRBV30,CAWGTSGTQETQYF
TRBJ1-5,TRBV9,CASSVDNNQPQHF
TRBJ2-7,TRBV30,CAWSVVRLAGGPYEQYF
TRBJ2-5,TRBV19,CASTQGTTETQYF
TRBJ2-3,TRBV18,CASSPTAGAPDTQYF
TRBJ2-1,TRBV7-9,CASSQLRRMTSGTYNEQFF
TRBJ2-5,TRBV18,CASSPDGLAGSQETQYF
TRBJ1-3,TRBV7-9,CASSRTDSGNTIYF
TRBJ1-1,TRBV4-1,CASSQPGQGMKVEAFF
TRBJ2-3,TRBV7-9,CASSPRGTSGTDTQYF
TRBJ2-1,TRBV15,CATSRDGQGPANEQFF
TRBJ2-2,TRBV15,CACRGPGELFF
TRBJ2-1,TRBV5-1,CASSLDLASENEQFF
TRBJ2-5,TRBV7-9,CASRHNRRGEETQYF
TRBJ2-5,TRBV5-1,CASSLERRSETQYF